This T cell receptor beta chain was recorded in a study of blood T cell repertoires in COVID-19. Study as a whole: COVID-19 samples collected from the United States, Italy and Spain covered acute and convalescent phases. Nucleic acid was either cDNA or gDNA, and it came from T cells, B-cell-depleted T cells, or PBMCs.

This clone showed up just once. The CDR3 totals 14 residues. Germline CDR1 LGHDT, CDR2 YNNKEL (reference sequence). V was clipped by 0 bases and J by 11 bases, with 14 bases between them. Methods used by the authors: Cell counts per sample came from amplifying reference gene primers. Produced via immunoSEQ multiplex PCR; TCRdb's table is partial and in-frame only. The V and J calls and clone size were taken over from that table, and D and trimming were inferred from the DNA. The sample lists more than 80,000 clones, more than 80% occurring once. Sequenced material: peripheral blood. The source is a woman in her fifties or sixties with acute or convalescent COVID-19. The V and J genes are TRBV3-1 (or the pseudogene TRBV3-2) and TRBJ1-5; D is ambiguous. The CDR3 DNA reads as TGTGCCAGCAGCCAAGATCGCTCCTCGGTGGCCCAGCATTTT. Translated, it gives CASSQDRSSVAQHF.